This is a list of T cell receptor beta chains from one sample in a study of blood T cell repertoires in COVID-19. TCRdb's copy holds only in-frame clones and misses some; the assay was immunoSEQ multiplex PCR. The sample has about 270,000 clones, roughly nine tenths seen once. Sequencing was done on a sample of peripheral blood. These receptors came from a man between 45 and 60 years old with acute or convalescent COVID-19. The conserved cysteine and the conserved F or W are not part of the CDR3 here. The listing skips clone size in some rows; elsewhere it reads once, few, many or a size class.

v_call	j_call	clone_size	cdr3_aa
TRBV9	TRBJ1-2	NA	ASSVAGGRGNYGYT
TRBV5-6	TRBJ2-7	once	ASSFRYRHRFYEQY
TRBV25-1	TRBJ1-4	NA	ASSEYTQGAWGNEKLF
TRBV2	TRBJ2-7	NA	ASSLQGAEQY
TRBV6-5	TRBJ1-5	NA	ASSSGQGGGQPQH
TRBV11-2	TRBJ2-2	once	ASSLVGGTNTGELF
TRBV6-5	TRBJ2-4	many	ASTGGRGAKNIQY
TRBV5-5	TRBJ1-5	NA	ASSLIGQPQH
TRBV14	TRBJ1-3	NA	ASSHPGQAFFGNTIY
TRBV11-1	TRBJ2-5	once	ASSLGAGGNQETQY
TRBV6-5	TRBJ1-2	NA	ASSYWDRGGYT
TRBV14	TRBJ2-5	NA	ASSQGEPGLAGLQETQY
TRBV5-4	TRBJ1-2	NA	ASSLGDTDYGYT
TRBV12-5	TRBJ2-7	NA	ASAHAPQGPPYEQY
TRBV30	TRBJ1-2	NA	ACTNGGAYLGGYT
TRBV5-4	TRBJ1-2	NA	ASSLGQPNSNYGYT
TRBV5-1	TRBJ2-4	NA	ASSLAEGNIQY
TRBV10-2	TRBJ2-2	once	ASSDQAEGGELF
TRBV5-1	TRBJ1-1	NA	ASSLTQGALGSTEAF
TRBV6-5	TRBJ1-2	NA	ASSYSIGGQHGYT
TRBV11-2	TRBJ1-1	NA	ASSLNLMSTEAF
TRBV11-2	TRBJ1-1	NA	ASSITRVAFGQGEAF
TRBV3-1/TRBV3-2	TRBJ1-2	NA	ASSRTGGGGYT
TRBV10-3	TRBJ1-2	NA	AISESADSSYGYT
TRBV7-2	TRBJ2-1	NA	ASSLYRGSYNEQF
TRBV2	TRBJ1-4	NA	ASSRYRTATNEKLF
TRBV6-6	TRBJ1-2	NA	ASTRGRSYGYT
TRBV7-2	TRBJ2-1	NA	ASGGLGPYNEQF
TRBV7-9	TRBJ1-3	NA	ASSVAGNTIY
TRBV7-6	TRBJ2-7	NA	ASSPGTGSGYEQY
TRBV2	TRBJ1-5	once	ASTTEGSNQPQH
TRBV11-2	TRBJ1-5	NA	ASSTAYSNQPQH
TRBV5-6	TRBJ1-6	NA	ASSPRGYNSPLH
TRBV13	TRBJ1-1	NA	ASSFDRTEAF
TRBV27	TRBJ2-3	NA	ASSPGLAGSRADTQY
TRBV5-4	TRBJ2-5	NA	ASSAKLAGQETQY
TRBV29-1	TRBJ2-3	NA	SVGGGRGPQREY
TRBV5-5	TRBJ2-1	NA	ASSLWDRDYNEQF
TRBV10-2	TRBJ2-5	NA	ASSGHFQETQY
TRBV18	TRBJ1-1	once	ASSLNRYTEAF
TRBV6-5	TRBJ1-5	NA	ASSSDRGVQPQH
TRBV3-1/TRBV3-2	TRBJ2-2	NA	ASSEAAGELF
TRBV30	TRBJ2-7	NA	AWSLRGTGTYEQY
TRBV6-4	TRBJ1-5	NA	ASSDSIGQPQH
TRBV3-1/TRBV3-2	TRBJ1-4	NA	ASQTTTNEKLF
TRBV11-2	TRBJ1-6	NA	ASSFRQGNDSPLH
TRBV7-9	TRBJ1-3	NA	ASSLAGTGMSGNTIY
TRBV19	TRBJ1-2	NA	ASRKTGGAVYGYT
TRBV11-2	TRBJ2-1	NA	ASSLGSVAGVRF
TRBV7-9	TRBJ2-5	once	ASSLASSRTQY
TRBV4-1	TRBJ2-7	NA	ASSHRGGVYEQY